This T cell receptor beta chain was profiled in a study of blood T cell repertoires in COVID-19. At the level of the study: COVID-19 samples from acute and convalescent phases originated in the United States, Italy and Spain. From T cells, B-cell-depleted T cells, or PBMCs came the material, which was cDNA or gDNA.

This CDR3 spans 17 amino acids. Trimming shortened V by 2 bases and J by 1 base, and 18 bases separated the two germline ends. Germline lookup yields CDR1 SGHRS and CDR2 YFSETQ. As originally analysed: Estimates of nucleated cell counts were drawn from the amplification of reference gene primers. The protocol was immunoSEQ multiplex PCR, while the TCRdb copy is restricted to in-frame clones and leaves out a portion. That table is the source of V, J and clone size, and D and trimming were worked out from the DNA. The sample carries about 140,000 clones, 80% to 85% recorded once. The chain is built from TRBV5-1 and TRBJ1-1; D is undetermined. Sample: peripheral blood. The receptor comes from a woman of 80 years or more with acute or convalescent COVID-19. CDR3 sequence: CASSLPPGTLKNTEAFF. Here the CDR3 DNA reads TGCGCCAGCAGCTTACCCCCAGGAACTCTGAAGAACACTGAAGCTTTCTTT.